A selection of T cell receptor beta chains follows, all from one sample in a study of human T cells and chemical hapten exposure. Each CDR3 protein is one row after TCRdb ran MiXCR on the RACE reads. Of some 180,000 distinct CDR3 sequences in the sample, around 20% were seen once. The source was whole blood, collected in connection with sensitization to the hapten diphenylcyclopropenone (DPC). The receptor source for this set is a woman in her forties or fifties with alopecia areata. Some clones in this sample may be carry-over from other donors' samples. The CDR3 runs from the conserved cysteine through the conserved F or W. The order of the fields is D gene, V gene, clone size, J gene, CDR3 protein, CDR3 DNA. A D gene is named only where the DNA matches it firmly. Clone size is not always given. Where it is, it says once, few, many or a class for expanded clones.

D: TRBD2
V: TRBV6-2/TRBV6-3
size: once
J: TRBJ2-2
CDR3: CASSLAGGVTGELFF
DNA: TGTGCCAGCAGTCTAGCGGGAGGAGTTACCGGGGAGCTGTTTTTT

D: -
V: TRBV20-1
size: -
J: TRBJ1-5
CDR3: CSARGGLYSNQPQHF
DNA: TGCAGTGCTAGAGGCGGTCTGTATAGCAATCAGCCCCAGCATTTT

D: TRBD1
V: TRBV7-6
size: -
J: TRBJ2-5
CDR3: CASSLVPGQGAQETQYF
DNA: TGTGCCAGCAGCTTAGTACCGGGACAGGGAGCTCAAGAGACCCAGTACTTC

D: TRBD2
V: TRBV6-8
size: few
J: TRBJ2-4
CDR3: CASSYRRQTNLAAAKNIQYF
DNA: TGTGCCAGCAGTTACCGTAGACAGACCAACCTAGCGGCGGCCAAAAACATTCAGTACTTC

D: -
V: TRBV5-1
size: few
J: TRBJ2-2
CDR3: CASSLAAAGELFF
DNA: TGCGCCAGCAGCTTGGCGGCGGCGGGGGAGCTGTTTTTT

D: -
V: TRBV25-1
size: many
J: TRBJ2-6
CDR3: CASRGWANSSGANVLTF
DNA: TGTGCCAGCAGGGGGTGGGCAAATTCCTCTGGGGCCAACGTCCTGACTTTC

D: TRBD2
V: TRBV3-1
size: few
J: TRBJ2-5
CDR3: CASSNLGLAEETQYF
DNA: TGTGCCAGCAGCAACCTGGGACTAGCAGAAGAGACCCAGTACTTC

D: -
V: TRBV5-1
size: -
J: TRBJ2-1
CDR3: CASSLRRAAPGERDNEQFF
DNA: TGCGCCAGCAGCTTGCGACGGGCCGCCCCGGGGGAGCGTGACAATGAGCAGTTCTTC

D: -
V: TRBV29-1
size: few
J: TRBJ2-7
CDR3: CSVEDPRTEQYF
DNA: TGCAGCGTTGAAGACCCACGGACAGAGCAGTACTTC

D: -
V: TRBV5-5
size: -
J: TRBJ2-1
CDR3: CASSEHVKSVGNEQFF
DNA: TGTGCCAGCAGCGAACACGTCAAGAGCGTCGGCAATGAGCAGTTCTTC

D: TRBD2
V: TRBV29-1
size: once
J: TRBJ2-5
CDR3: CSVVTGGGETQYF
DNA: TGCAGCGTTGTAACGGGAGGGGGGGAGACCCAGTACTTC

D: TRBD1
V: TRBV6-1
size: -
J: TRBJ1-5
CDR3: CASSDTGGRRQPQHF
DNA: TGTGCCAGCAGTGATACAGGGGGAAGGCGGCAGCCCCAGCATTTT

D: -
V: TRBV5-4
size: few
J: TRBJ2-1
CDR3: CASSLGGAGWYNEQFF
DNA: TGTGCCAGCAGCTTGGGGGGGGCGGGTTGGTACAATGAGCAGTTCTTC

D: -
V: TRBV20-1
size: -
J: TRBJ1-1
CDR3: CSARPFTGNMNTEAFF
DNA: TGCAGTGCTAGGCCCTTTACAGGGAACATGAACACTGAAGCTTTCTTT

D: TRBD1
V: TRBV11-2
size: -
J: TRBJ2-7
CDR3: CASSGRDRTHNIYRYEQYF
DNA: TGTGCCAGCAGCGGTCGGGACAGGACCCATAATATTTATCGCTACGAGCAGTACTTC

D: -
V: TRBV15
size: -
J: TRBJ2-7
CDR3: CATSRDGQGIYEQYF
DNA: TGTGCCACCAGCAGAGATGGCCAGGGAATCTACGAGCAGTACTTC

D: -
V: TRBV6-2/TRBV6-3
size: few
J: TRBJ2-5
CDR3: CASSRIQETQYF
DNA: TGTGCCAGCAGTCGCATCCAAGAGACCCAGTACTTC

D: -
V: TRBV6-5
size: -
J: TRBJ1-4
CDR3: CASSDGQPSTNEKLFF
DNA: TGTGCCAGCAGTGACGGACAGCCGTCAACTAATGAAAAACTGTTTTTT

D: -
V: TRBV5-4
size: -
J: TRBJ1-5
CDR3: CASSPMRGTSNQPQHF
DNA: TGTGCCAGCAGCCCCATGAGAGGGACAAGCAATCAGCCCCAGCATTTT

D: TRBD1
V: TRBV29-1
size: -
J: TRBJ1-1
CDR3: CSVTGVDTEAFF
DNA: TGCAGCGTTACAGGGGTAGACACTGAAGCTTTCTTT

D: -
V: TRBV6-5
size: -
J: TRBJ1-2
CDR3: CASSLRGGPYGYTF
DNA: TGTGCCAGCAGCTTACGGGGGGGACCCTATGGCTACACCTTC

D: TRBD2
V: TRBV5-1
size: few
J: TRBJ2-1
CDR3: CASTGTSASYNEQFF
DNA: TGCGCCAGCACCGGGACTAGCGCCTCCTACAATGAGCAGTTCTTC

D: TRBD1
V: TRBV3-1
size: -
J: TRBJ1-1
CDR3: CASSQDAGGLTEAFF
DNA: TGTGCCAGCAGCCAAGATGCAGGGGGCCTAACTGAAGCTTTCTTT

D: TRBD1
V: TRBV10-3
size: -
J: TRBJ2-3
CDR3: CAITKEADRTQYF
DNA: TGTGCCATCACAAAGGAGGCGGACAGGACGCAGTATTTT

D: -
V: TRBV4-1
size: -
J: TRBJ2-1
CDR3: CASSQDLANEQFF
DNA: TGCGCCAGCAGCCAAGATTTGGCTAATGAGCAGTTCTTC

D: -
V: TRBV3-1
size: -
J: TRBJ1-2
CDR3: CASSQERRGYTF
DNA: TGTGCCAGCAGCCAGGAAAGACGGGGCTACACCTTC

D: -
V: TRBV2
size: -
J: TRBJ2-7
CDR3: CASRPTGIYEQYF
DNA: TGTGCCAGCAGGCCGACAGGAATCTACGAGCAGTACTTC

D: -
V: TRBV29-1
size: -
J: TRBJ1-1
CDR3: CSVEWSAEAFF
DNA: TGCAGCGTTGAATGGAGTGCTGAAGCTTTCTTT

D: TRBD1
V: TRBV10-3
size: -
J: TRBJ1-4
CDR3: CAISLTGESEKLFF
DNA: TGTGCCATCTCTTTGACAGGGGAAAGTGAAAAACTGTTTTTT

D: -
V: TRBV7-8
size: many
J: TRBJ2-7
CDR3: CASSLGFSGPRPYEQYF
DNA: TGTGCCAGCAGCTTAGGATTCAGCGGGCCGCGACCCTACGAGCAGTACTTC

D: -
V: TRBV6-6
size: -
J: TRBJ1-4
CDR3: CASTRTFSTNEKLFF
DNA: TGTGCCAGCACTCGGACTTTTTCAACTAATGAAAAACTGTTTTTT

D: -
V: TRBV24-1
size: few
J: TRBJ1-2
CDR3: CATSDGGTNYGYTF
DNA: TGTGCCACCAGTGACGGGGGGACTAACTATGGCTACACCTTC

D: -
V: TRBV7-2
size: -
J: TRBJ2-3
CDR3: CASSLRPADTQYF
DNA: TGTGCCAGCAGCTTACGTCCCGCAGATACGCAGTATTTT

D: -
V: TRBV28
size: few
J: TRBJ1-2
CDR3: CASSLYPRFYGYTF
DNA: TGTGCCAGCAGTTTGTATCCAAGGTTCTATGGCTACACCTTC

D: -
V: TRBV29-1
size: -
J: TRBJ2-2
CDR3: CSAQMGGNTGELFF
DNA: TGCAGCGCCCAGATGGGGGGCAACACCGGGGAGCTGTTTTTT

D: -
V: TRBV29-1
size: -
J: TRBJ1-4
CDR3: CSAETTEGSEKLFF
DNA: TGCAGCGCCGAGACGACAGAAGGTAGCGAAAAACTGTTTTTT

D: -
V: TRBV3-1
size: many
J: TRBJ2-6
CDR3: CASSQARQRPSGANVLTF
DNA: TGTGCCAGCAGCCAAGCGAGACAGAGACCCTCTGGGGCCAACGTCCTGACTTTC

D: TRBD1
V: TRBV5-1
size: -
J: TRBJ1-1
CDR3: CASSLVGQGAVNTEAFF
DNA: TGCGCCAGCAGCTTGGTCGGACAGGGGGCGGTAAACACTGAAGCTTTCTTT

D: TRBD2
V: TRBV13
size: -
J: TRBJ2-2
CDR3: CASSTSLGQREHTGELFF
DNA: TGTGCCAGCAGCACCTCTCTTGGTCAGCGGGAGCACACCGGGGAGCTGTTTTTT

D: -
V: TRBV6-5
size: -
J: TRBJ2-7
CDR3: CASSYLRVGEQYF
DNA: TGTGCCAGCAGTTACTTAAGGGTTGGGGAGCAGTACTTC

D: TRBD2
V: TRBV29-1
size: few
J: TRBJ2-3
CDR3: CSVGLAGVRDTQYF
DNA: TGCAGCGTGGGACTAGCGGGAGTACGAGATACGCAGTATTTT

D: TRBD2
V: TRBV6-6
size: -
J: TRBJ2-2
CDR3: CASTPRGGNTGELFF
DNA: TGTGCCAGCACCCCCCGGGGGGGTAACACCGGGGAGCTGTTTTTT

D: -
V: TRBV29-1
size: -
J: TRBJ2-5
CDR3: CSVADLQETQYF
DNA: TGCAGCGTTGCGGACCTCCAAGAGACCCAGTACTTC

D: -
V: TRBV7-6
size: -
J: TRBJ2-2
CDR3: CASSLASNTGELFF
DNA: TGTGCCAGCAGCTTAGCGTCAAACACCGGGGAGCTGTTTTTT

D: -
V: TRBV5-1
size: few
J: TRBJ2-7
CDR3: CASSLDTAVGNEQYF
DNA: TGCGCCAGCAGCTTGGATACAGCGGTTGGGAACGAGCAGTACTTC

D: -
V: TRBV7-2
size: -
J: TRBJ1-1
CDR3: CASSSHTETEAFF
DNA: TGTGCCAGCAGCTCGCACACCGAGACTGAAGCTTTCTTT

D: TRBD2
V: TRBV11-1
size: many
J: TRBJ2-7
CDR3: CASGHLAGSYEQYF
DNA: TGTGCCAGCGGCCACCTAGCGGGATCCTACGAGCAGTACTTC

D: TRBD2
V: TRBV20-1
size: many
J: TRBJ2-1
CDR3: CSARPSAGVHNEQFF
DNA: TGCAGTGCTAGACCCTCAGCGGGAGTCCACAATGAGCAGTTCTTC